This T cell receptor (beta chain) was identified during a study of post-analysis software for immune sequencing data (dated by TCRdb to the mid-2010s). In terms of the full investigation: Recorded disease courses included relapsing-remitting, secondary progressive and progressive-relapsing multiple sclerosis, with some patients lacking subtype annotation. Patient repertoires were compared against some twelve previously published healthy control repertoires from donors aged roughly 6 to 28 years. A subset of samples was prepared in parallel using single-end sample barcoding, then pooled and co-amplified after Illumina adapter ligation. Summary of the overall study and its limitations: The control group was slightly older than the multiple sclerosis patient group. Strong co-clustering of samples prepared in the same batch was shown by direct clustering with F measure, prompting a batch-effect correction. Significantly lower normalized Chao1 diversity was found in multiple sclerosis patients than in controls, suggesting substantial peripheral T-cell clonal expansion.

Libraries were made using PCR. TCRdb names Illumina HiSeq 2500 as the instrument used. To reduce PCR and sequencing biases, unique molecular identifiers were built into the TCR beta cDNA libraries. About 500,000 cDNA molecules were obtained per 1 to 10 million input T cells, so each molecule approximated one T cell. The patient libraries were prepared and sequenced using the same protocol as the earlier healthy control dataset. Within a given batch, samples were prepared together, multiplexed and sequenced on the same HiSeq lane. Turning to the authors' computational methods: Raw barcoded reads were processed with MIGEC, and single-read molecular identifier groups were discarded before consensus assembly and CDR3 extraction. Clonotype tables were post-analysed with VDJtools, normalizing diversity by down-sampling all datasets to the smallest sample size. To correct batch-related cross-sample contamination, repertoire overlap clustering matched CDR3 amino acid sequences but not nucleotide sequences. TCRdb ran its own pipeline on the public reads, namely fastp trimming at Q25 and MiXCR clone calling, and kept in-frame beta chains. Rows matching on CDR3 protein sequence are summarized as one entry with the most common DNA and genes. The V and J calls and clone size come from TCRdb's table, not from the authors' own analysis. Here the sample has almost 700,000 distinct CDR3 sequences; around 60% occur a single time. Jointly, the top ten make up 11% of the sample.

To demonstrate the VDJtools post-analysis software, the study profiled TCR beta repertoires from the peripheral blood of under 15 young patients with multiple sclerosis. The patients with multiple sclerosis were children and adolescents between roughly 6 and 15 years of age. This clonotype was picked up one time. Its recognized antigen is unknown. No qualities accompany the bases; no much larger clone lies one base away. Source material: blood. The sequence derives from a girl aged 2 to 10 with multiple sclerosis.

The CDR3 protein: CASSELAGGRKETQYF. The DNA is as follows: TGTGCCAGCAGTGAACTAGCGGGGGGGCGTAAAGAGACCCAGTACTTC. The chain is made from TRBV25-1 and TRBJ2-5; the central 12 bases match TRBD2. Per the germline V gene, MGHDK is the CDR1 and SYGVNS is the CDR2. Counted from cysteine to phenylalanine, this CDR3 has 16 amino acids. Of the read, only the CDR3 DNA is kept; its 48 bases are in frame from base 1. V trim: 2 bases; J trim: 3 bases; unmatched bases: 4.